The 22 T cell receptor beta chains listed next were all sequenced from one sample in a study of spatial heterogeneity in lung cancer. Specified time point: sample taken at primary tumor resection. Frozen PBMC, nontumor lung or tumor provided whole RNA, which was sequenced unsorted. TCRdb redid the calling of the 5' RACE reads with MiXCR, one entry per CDR3 protein. The data contain over 14,000 distinct CDR3 sequences, about 9.4% of them seen just once; the ten biggest clones take up 25% to 30%. This specimen was PBMCs, taken at surgery. The receptors were sampled from a male donor with early-stage non-small cell lung cancer.

Many counts were recorded for this clonotype. The CDR3 here is CASSQVGGTEAFF. The CDR3, as DNA: TGTGCCAGCAGCCAAGTAGGGGGCACTGAAGCTTTCTTT. The chain carries TRBV3-1 and TRBJ1-1; D may be TRBD1 (6 bases). CDR1 and CDR2 from the germline V gene are LGHDT and YNNKEL (reference sequence). This CDR3 has 13 amino acids. V was trimmed by 1 base and J by 4 bases, leaving 7 bases between them. The full variable domain, its missing parts supplied by reference TRBV3-1 and TRBJ1-1, is DTAVSQTPKYLVTQMGNDKSIKCEQNLGHDTMYWYKQDSKKFLKIMFSYNNKELIINETVPNRFSPKSPDKAHLNLHINSLELGDSAVYFCASSQVGGTEAFFGQGTRLTVV.

The J gene is TRBJ2-3, the V gene TRBV12-3 or TRBV12-4, with a tentative D call TRBD1 (6 bases). CDR3 size: 14 residues. Trimming took off 6 bases at V and 7 bases at J, with 17 bases between the two ends. The CDR3 DNA is TGTGCCAGCAGCAGAGGGGGAGACTTGAATACGCAGTATTTT. Its protein is CASSRGGDLNTQYF.

This clonotype was seen repeatedly, ten times or more. This sequence joins TRBV12-3 or TRBV12-4 and TRBJ1-1, with D perhaps TRBD1 (5 bases). V was shortened by 10 bases and J by 7 bases, with 22 bases between the two germline ends. This CDR3 contains 14 residues. The CDR3 protein is CATLVQAWDHEAFF. In nucleotides, the CDR3 is TGTGCCACCTTGGTTCAGGCATGGGACCATGAAGCTTTCTTT.

This clonotype showed up many times. The gene calls are TRBV6-6 and TRBJ1-1; no reliable D call. The CDR3 is 12 residues long. Germline values: CDR1 MNHNY, CDR2 SVGAGI (reference sequence). V lost 4 bases and J 8 bases, leaving 11 bases between the germline ends. The CDR3 DNA reads as TGTGCCAGCAGTTTGACACGCGTAGAAGCTTTCTTT. This sequence encodes CASSLTRVEAFF.

The rearrangement uses TRBV12-3 or TRBV12-4 and TRBJ2-1; 7 bases line up with TRBD2. V gave up 6 bases and J gave up 0 bases; unmatched junction bases: 5. This CDR3 region has 15 residues. In nucleotides, the CDR3 is TGTGCCAGCAGGAGAGCGGGGAGCTCCTACAATGAGCAGTTCTTC. It specifies CASRRAGSSYNEQFF.

V usage is TRBV10-2 and J usage is TRBJ1-1; D unresolved. The CDR3 extends over 13 amino acids. The V end was cut by 3 bases, the J end by 1 base, with 6 bases between. Germline lookup yields CDR1 WSHSY and CDR2 SAAADI. The CDR3 DNA is TGCGCCAGCAGTGAATCGGGGAACACTGAAGCTTTCTTT. This sequence encodes CASSESGNTEAFF.

This clonotype was recorded many times. The genes are TRBV6-6 and TRBJ1-5; a weak D match, TRBD1 (6 bases). The germline V and J ends were trimmed by 5 bases and 3 bases, with 11 bases remaining between them. This CDR3 is 14 amino acids long. Germline V gene lookup returns CDR1 MNHNY and CDR2 SVGAGI (reference sequence). The CDR3 region is CASSLHRDNQPQHF. The CDR3 nucleotides are TGTGCCAGCAGTCTCCACAGGGACAATCAGCCCCAGCATTTT.

This rearrangement joins TRBV7-9 to TRBJ2-5, with D tentatively TRBD1 or TRBD2 (6 bases each). Per the germline V gene, CDR1 is SEHNR and CDR2 is FQNEAQ (reference sequence). The CDR3 spans 14 residues. Trimming stripped 8 bases from V and 6 bases from J, with 19 bases between. The CDR3 sequence: CASGTRRGGQTQYF. The DNA for the CDR3 is TGTGCCAGCGGGACAAGGAGGGGCGGTCAGACCCAGTACTTC.

Ten or more counts support this clonotype. The chain links TRBV20-1 to TRBJ1-1, with D maybe TRBD1 (6 bases). Looked up from germline, CDR1 is DFQATT and CDR2 is SNEGSKA (reference sequence). There are 14 residues in the CDR3. CDR3 amino acids: CRPGGPPGGAEAFF. Written as DNA, the CDR3 is TGCAGGCCCGGGGGCCCACCTGGTGGGGCTGAAGCTTTCTTT.

Ten or more counts support this clonotype. The chain uses TRBV19 and TRBJ2-7; maybe TRBD2 (5 bases). Trimming removed 2 bases from V and 2 bases from J, with 13 bases in between. Per the germline V gene, CDR1 is LNHDA and CDR2 is SQIVND (reference sequence). The CDR3 is 15 amino acids. This CDR3 reads CASSIKGTRAYEQYF. In DNA, the CDR3 is TGTGCCAGTAGTATAAAAGGCACGCGGGCCTACGAGCAGTACTTC.

This clonotype was seen ten or more times. The chain is built from TRBV12-3 or TRBV12-4 and TRBJ2-7; possibly TRBD2 for D (6 bases). The germline V and J ends were trimmed by 6 bases and 1 base, with 13 bases remaining between them. The length of the CDR3 is 14 residues. CDR3 amino acids: CASRSGLFSYEQYF. The CDR3 DNA sequence: TGTGCCAGCAGATCGGGACTGTTTTCCTACGAGCAGTACTTC.

This clonotype occurred many times. This chain joins TRBV15 and TRBJ1-2, with 10 nucleotides matching TRBD1. J gave up 7 bases and V 5 bases, and 10 bases lay outside the gene matches. This CDR3 has 15 amino acids. CDR1 LNHNV and CDR2 YYDKDF come from the germline V gene (reference sequence). DNA for the CDR3: TGTGCCACCAGCGGAGGGACAGGGGTTCAGCGTGGCTACACCTTC. Translating gives CATSGGTGVQRGYTF.

In this sample, this clonotype turned up many times. The V and J genes are TRBV6-5 and TRBJ2-6; a possible D gene is TRBD1 (6 bases). V lost 4 bases and J lost 2, with 9 bases in between. This CDR3 region has 15 residues. Per germline, CDR1 MNHEY and CDR2 SVGAGI. The CDR3 DNA sequence: TGTGCCAGCAGTTTCACAGGGACTGGGGCCAACGTCCTGACTTTC. It codes for CASSFTGTGANVLTF.

This clonotype was found many times. This chain joins TRBV20-1 and TRBJ2-2, with D perhaps matching TRBD2 (7 bases). The CDR3 has 15 residues. V gave up 6 bases and J gave up 6 bases, with 20 bases separating them. From germline, CDR1 is DFQATT and CDR2 SNEGSKA (reference sequence). The DNA of the CDR3 is TGCAGTGCCAACCAAGGGGGAGGGGATGCCGGGGAGCTGTTTTTT. It translates to CSANQGGGDAGELFF.

The gene calls are TRBV28 and TRBJ2-6, with D possibly TRBD1 on 5 matching bases. CDR1 is MDHEN and CDR2 is SYDVKM in the germline V gene. There are 15 residues in the CDR3. The V end lost 6 bases, the J end lost 1 base, and 10 bases lay between the germline ends. As DNA, the CDR3 is TGTGCCAGCAGGGACACCCTTTCTGGGGCCAACGTCCTGACTTTC. It specifies CASRDTLSGANVLTF. Drawing the rest from reference TRBV28 and TRBJ2-6, the complete variable domain is DVKVTQSSRYLVKRTGEKVFLECVQDMDHENMFWYRQDPGLGLRLIYFSYDVKMKEKGDIPEGYSVSREKKERFSLILESASTNQTSMYLCASRDTLSGANVLTFGAGSRLTVL.

The sample holds a few counts of this clonotype. The chain combines TRBV27 with TRBJ2-2; D is perhaps TRBD1 (5 bases). With 3 bases removed from V and 2 bases from J, the gap between germline ends came to 7 bases. CDR3 length: 14 amino acids. Per germline, CDR1 MNHEY and CDR2 SMNVEV (reference sequence). The CDR3 coding sequence is TGTGCCAGCAGTTTTGACAGAAACACCGGGGAGCTGTTTTTT. Translation: CASSFDRNTGELFF.

Many counts were recorded for this clonotype. V and J are TRBV5-1 and TRBJ2-1; 8 bases map to TRBD1. V lost 4 bases, J lost 5 bases, and 5 bases stayed unmatched. Per the germline V gene, CDR1 is SGHRS and CDR2 is YFSETQ. This CDR3 has 14 amino acids. CDR3 nucleotides: TGCGCCAGCAGCCAAGGGGACAGGAACAATGAGCAGTTCTTC. Translated: CASSQGDRNNEQFF.

CDR3 DNA: TGCAGTGCTAGGGACGGACCGGATGAGCAGTTCTTC. Its translation is CSARDGPDEQFF. This chain connects TRBV20-1 to TRBJ2-1, with no clear D. Looked up from germline, CDR1 is DFQATT and CDR2 is SNEGSKA (reference sequence). V was shortened by 3 bases and J by 8 bases, with 11 bases between the two germline ends. The length of the CDR3 is 12 residues.

The sample holds many counts of this clonotype. The rearrangement links TRBV29-1 to TRBJ1-2, with D unclear. V lost 6 bases to trimming and J lost 6 bases, with 11 bases between them. CDR3 length: 11 residues. Germline V gene lookup returns CDR1 SQVTM and CDR2 ANQGSEA. The CDR3, as DNA: TGCAGCGTAGGGAGAGGCGATGGCTACACCTTC. Translation gives CSVGRGDGYTF.

This clonotype was seen many times. The V and J genes are TRBV19 and TRBJ1-1; no clear D. The V gene lost 3 bases and the J gene lost 3 bases, with 11 bases spanning the gap. The CDR3 is 14 residues long. CDR1 is LNHDA, CDR2 SQIVND, per germline (reference sequence). The CDR3 region is CASSMVPVDTEAFF. The CDR3 nucleotides read TGTGCCAGTAGTATGGTCCCGGTAGACACTGAAGCTTTCTTT.

This clonotype was seen many times. The V call is TRBV6-5, the J call TRBJ2-1; tentatively, D is TRBD1 (7 bases). Deletions cut 2 bases from V and 4 bases from J, with 12 bases between. Germline lookup yields CDR1 MNHEY and CDR2 SVGAGI. The CDR3 is 15 amino acids. Here the CDR3 reads CASSYASGGYNEQFF. In DNA, the CDR3 is TGTGCCAGCAGTTACGCCTCAGGGGGGTACAATGAGCAGTTCTTC.

This clonotype was observed a few times. The chain couples TRBV20-1 to TRBJ2-1; 10 bases fit TRBD2. CDR1 and CDR2 from the germline V gene are DFQATT and SNEGSKA (reference sequence). The CDR3 totals 15 residues. The ends lost 3 bases at V and 7 bases at J; junction bases unmatched: 9. The CDR3: CSASHSGGWVNEQFF. The CDR3 region has the DNA TGCAGTGCTAGCCATAGCGGGGGGTGGGTTAATGAGCAGTTCTTC.